This T cell receptor beta chain was obtained from a study of blood T cells in healthy people across ages. Sample-barcoded 5' priming and a J-beta primer mix drove a second PCR of about 6 to 12 cycles. TCRdb reanalysed the 5' RACE reads using MiXCR and keeps one entry per CDR3 protein. The sample has 600,000 to 800,000 distinct CDR3 sequences, under 65% seen once. Germline values: CDR1 SGHKS, CDR2 YYEKEE (reference sequence). After removal of 4 bases from V and 1 base from J, the junction contained 11 bases not matched to a gene. The CDR3 runs to 19 residues. The sample holds a few counts of this clonotype.

The TCR originated in a woman older than 75 in good health. The sample was blood. This chain links TRBV5-5 with TRBJ2-3, with TRBD2 matching over 14 bases. CDR3 in amino acids: CASSRQTSGGAVGTDTQYF. The CDR3 nucleotides read TGTGCCAGCAGCCGTCAGACTAGCGGGGGGGCTGTTGGCACAGATACGCAGTATTTT.